This is a list of T cell receptor beta chains from one sample in a study of human thymus T cells. TCRdb's table, derived via immunoSEQ multiplex PCR, lists solely in-frame clones and lacks some. The table lists about 130,000 clones, around 94% of them singletons. The sequencing sample was made of thymus tissue. The receptors originated from a boy under three years old with a congenital heart defect but otherwise immunologically healthy. Both conserved end residues are trimmed from each CDR3. The D gene is left open where the match is weak.

CDR3 protein | J gene | V gene | D gene
AWSVRGRGCGNTIY | TRBJ1-3 | TRBV30 | NA
ASSPRAGGNTGELF | TRBJ2-2 | TRBV11-2 | TRBD1
ASSPPTGRSPLH | TRBJ1-6 | TRBV27 | NA
AISESGGWNTIY | TRBJ1-3 | TRBV10-3 | NA
SAGPRGTQY | TRBJ2-5 | TRBV20-1 | NA
ASSSRQGLNTEAF | TRBJ1-1 | TRBV6-5 | TRBD1
ASSVGLAKNIQY | TRBJ2-4 | TRBV9 | NA
ASSFTLQGPHGYT | TRBJ1-2 | TRBV5-1 | TRBD1
ASSFGESSTEAF | TRBJ1-1 | TRBV7-9 | NA
ASSFRGTGDPGGTGELF | TRBJ2-2 | TRBV11-3 | TRBD1